A single sample gave rise to the 12 T cell receptor beta chains below, sequenced in a study of patients and donors after allogeneic stem cell transplantation. Using its own MiXCR run on the RT-PCR reads, TCRdb lists one record per CDR3 protein. Here the sample spans about 110,000 distinct CDR3 sequences, 35% being singletons. Sequenced material: blood, either unsorted or a sorted T cell fraction (not recorded which). The source of these receptors is a human donor who was either an allogeneic HSCT recipient or a stem cell or donor lymphocyte infusion donor (not recorded which). It is not recorded whose cells these are; they may come from a transplant donor.

This chain uses TRBV6-5 with TRBJ1-1; 10 nucleotides agree with TRBD1. The V segment lost 6 bases and the J segment 4 bases; nucleotides outside the gene matches: 5. The germline V gene has CDR1 MNHEY and CDR2 SVGAGI. This CDR3 spans 14 amino acids. The CDR3 here is CASSLGTGVTEAFF. The CDR3 DNA follows: TGTGCCAGCAGCCTCGGGACAGGGGTCACTGAAGCTTTCTTT.

The rearrangement links TRBV24-1 to TRBJ1-2; D uncertain. This CDR3 spans 13 amino acids. The V gene's germline CDR1 is KGHDR and CDR2 SFDVKD. V lost 5 bases, J lost 7 bases, and 13 bases lay in between. The CDR3 region has the DNA TGTGCCACCAGTGCTGGTCAATTCCTTGGCTACACCTTC. Translating gives CATSAGQFLGYTF.

The V gene is TRBV7-2, the J gene TRBJ1-1, with D possibly TRBD1 on 6 matching bases. Germline V gives CDR1 SGHTA, CDR2 FQGNSA. Trimming left V 1 base short and J 0 bases short, with 9 bases between. The CDR3 is made up of 15 amino acids. As DNA, the CDR3 is TGTGCCAGCAGCTTAGTTACAGGGTTGAACACTGAAGCTTTCTTT. Its protein is CASSLVTGLNTEAFF. The whole variable domain, remainder taken from reference TRBV7-2 and TRBJ1-1, is GAGVSQSPSNKVTEKGKDVELRCDPISGHTALYWYRQSLGQGLEFLIYFQGNSAPDKSGLPSDRFSAERTGGSVSTLTIQRTQQEDSAVYLCASSLVTGLNTEAFFGQGTRLTVV.

This sequence joins TRBV20-1 and TRBJ2-7, with a possible D match to TRBD1 (6 bases). The length of the CDR3 is 15 residues. The ends were cut back, 0 bases at V and 2 bases at J, with 14 bases in the middle. Per germline, CDR1 DFQATT and CDR2 SNEGSKA (reference sequence). CDR3 protein: CSARDPGQLTYEQYF. Written as DNA, the CDR3 is TGCAGTGCTAGAGATCCAGGACAGCTTACCTACGAGCAGTACTTC.

The CDR3 loop is CSAYYPGLENYEQYF. CDR3 nucleotides: TGCAGTGCTTATTATCCGGGACTAGAGAATTACGAGCAGTACTTC. V gene TRBV20-1 combines with J gene TRBJ2-7; 8 nucleotides align to TRBD2. Trimming removed 5 bases from V and 4 bases from J; junction bases left unmatched: 13. Per germline, CDR1 DFQATT and CDR2 SNEGSKA (reference sequence). CDR3 length: 15 amino acids.

The chain uses TRBV20-1 and TRBJ2-7, with D possibly TRBD1 on 6 matching bases. The CDR3 has 13 residues. Trimming took off 6 bases at V and 0 bases at J, with 12 bases between the two ends. Germline-derived CDR1 and CDR2 are DFQATT and SNEGSKA (reference sequence). CDR3 residues: CSALRTASYEQYF. CDR3 sequence (DNA): TGCAGTGCCTTAAGGACAGCCTCCTACGAGCAGTACTTC.

The table lists this clonotype with a few counts. The CDR3 DNA reads TGTGCCAGCAGCTTTTTGCAGGGGGCGCATGATGGCTACACCTTC. Amino acids: CASSFLQGAHDGYTF. The chain is built from TRBV7-8 and TRBJ1-2, with 8 nucleotides matching TRBD1. The CDR3 has 15 amino acids. The germline gives CDR1 SGHVS, CDR2 FQNEAQ. Losses at the gene ends were 3 bases for V and 6 bases for J; bases not matched to a gene: 9.

V and J are TRBV29-1 and TRBJ1-2; D gene ambiguous. V was trimmed by 7 bases and J by 1 base, leaving 16 bases between them. The CDR3 sequence is 14 residues long. Germline V lookup: CDR1 SQVTM, CDR2 ANQGSEA. CDR3 sequence: CSGWDMADNYGYTF. DNA of the CDR3: TGCAGCGGATGGGATATGGCAGATAACTATGGCTACACCTTC. The variable domain in full, with the rest retrieved from reference TRBV29-1 and TRBJ1-2, is SAVISQKPSRDICQRGTSLTIQCQVDSQVTMMFWYRQQPGQSLTLIATANQGSEATYESGFVIDKFPISRPNLTFSTLTVSNMSPEDSSIYLCSGWDMADNYGYTFGSGTRLTVV.

The rearrangement links TRBV5-1 to TRBJ1-1, with D hard to call. The CDR3 totals 13 residues. V lost 7 bases and J lost 3, with 13 bases in between. Per the germline V gene, CDR1 is SGHRS and CDR2 is YFSETQ. The CDR3 bases are TGCGCCAGCGGAGCCTCAGCCTACACTGAAGCTTTCTTT. Protein: CASGASAYTEAFF.

This clonotype was counted between two and nine times. The genes are TRBV12-3 or TRBV12-4 and TRBJ2-3; D remains unclear. Trimming removed 3 bases at V and 5 bases at J, with 3 bases between. This CDR3 is built from 11 residues. The DNA of the CDR3 is TGTGCCAGCAGTTTTGGAGATACGCAGTATTTT. The encoded protein is CASSFGDTQYF.

The chain has TRBV4-1 and TRBJ2-3; possibly TRBD2 for D (6 bases). V lost 3 bases to trimming and J lost 1 base, with 17 bases between them. The CDR3 contains 17 residues. Germline V gene sequence: CDR1 MGHRA, CDR2 YSYEKL. CDR3 region: CASSQGLGGWGTDTQYF. The CDR3 DNA follows: TGCGCCAGCAGCCAGGGATTGGGAGGATGGGGCACAGATACGCAGTATTTT.

The chain links TRBV2 to TRBJ1-6; D is perhaps TRBD1 (6 bases). The CDR3 totals 16 residues. V lost 7 bases, J lost 6 bases, and 19 bases lay in between. Per the germline V gene, CDR1 is SNHLY and CDR2 is FYNNEI. CDR3 nucleotides: TGTGCCAGCACCCCGGAGACGACAGGTTTTAATTCACCCCTCCACTTT. Its protein is CASTPETTGFNSPLHF.